This T cell receptor (beta chain) was documented in a study of CXCR4 blockade with PD-1 therapy in pancreatic cancer. This clone was counted many times. Its antigen is undetermined. V shed 5 bases and J shed 1 base, with 11 bases lying between them. The CDR3 covers 14 residues. The V gene's germline CDR1 is SSHAT and CDR2 FNYEAQ (reference sequence). Data came from immunoSEQ multiplex PCR; TCRdb stores just in-frame clones and leaves some out. The data contain 4,000 to 6,000 clones, around 50% of them singletons. Findings and limits, study-wide: Without paired alpha-beta data, shared specificity of dominant clones is unconfirmed. Intratumoral clonality (mean approximately 0.13) exceeded healthy blood (roughly 0.05) but did not track survival. More frequent amino acid clones had more nucleotide rearrangements, suggesting convergent selection.

The clonotype originates from a human donor with pancreatic ductal adenocarcinoma. This sequence joins TRBV7-7 and TRBJ1-1; maybe TRBD1 (6 bases). Sequencing input: tumor tissue. CDR3 sequence reads: CASSPGAGNTEAFF. CDR3 nucleotide sequence: TGTGCCAGCAGCCCGGGGGCGGGGAACACTGAAGCTTTCTTT.